The 2 T cell receptor beta chains presented below share a single source sample, sequenced in a study of blood T cell repertoires in COVID-19. Sequencing was performed with immunoSEQ multiplex PCR; in TCRdb, only in-frame clones are kept and a portion is missing. Of around 100,000 clones listed, about nine tenths were seen once; the top ten hold approximately 4.5%. Sequenced material: peripheral blood. The receptors come from a woman between 45 and 60 years old with acute or convalescent COVID-19.

This clone has only a few counts. The chain links TRBV2 to TRBJ2-6, with 8 bases lining up with TRBD1. CDR3 size: 18 residues. Losses at the gene ends were 6 bases for V and 4 bases for J; bases not matched to a gene: 14. Germline CDR1 and CDR2: SNHLY and FYNNEI. CDR3 sequence: CASRQGQGVLLGANVLTF. CDR3 sequence (DNA): TGTGCCAGCAGACAAGGACAGGGAGTACTTCTGGGGGCCAACGTCCTGACTTTC.

The CDR3: CASSPLGAQGADYGYTF. The CDR3 DNA reads as TGTGCCAGCAGCCCCCTTGGGGCCCAGGGGGCTGACTATGGCTACACCTTC. The chain is built from TRBV28 and TRBJ1-2; the match to TRBD1 covers 8 bases. Looked up from germline, CDR1 is MDHEN and CDR2 is SYDVKM. This CDR3 region has 17 residues. Unmatched junction bases numbered 15, after V lost 6 bases and J lost 3 bases.